This TCR beta chain was observed in a study of cytomegalovirus exposure and HLA in healthy donors. 60 Vbeta and 13 Jbeta primers were used in PCR. Only in-frame clones appear in the TCRdb table, and some are missing; sequencing was by immunoSEQ multiplex PCR. The sample contains about 150,000 clones, 83% of which appear only once. General observations from the study: CMV serostatus was the only recorded immune exposure for donors. A later analysis revealed that TCR association rates differed between HLA loci, peaking at DRB1 and bottoming out at HLA-C.

Of note for this clone: Its specificity is not known.

What was sequenced was PBMCs. This TCR was sampled from a man in his forties in good health and CMV-seronegative.

The chain's CDR3 is CASSVGPQGVVQETQYF. DNA of the CDR3: TGTGCCAGCAGCGTAGGGCCACAGGGAGTGGTACAAGAGACCCAGTACTTC. This chain links TRBV9 with TRBJ2-5; possibly TRBD1 for D (6 bases). Looked up from germline, CDR1 is SGDLS and CDR2 is YYNGEE. The CDR3 contains 17 residues. V shed 0 bases and J shed 2 bases, with 17 bases lying between them. Full variable domain (outside the CDR3, taken from reference TRBV9 and TRBJ2-5): DSGVTQTPKHLITATGQRVTLRCSPRSGDLSVYWYQQSLDQGLQFLIQYYNGEERAKGNILERFSAQQFPDLHSELNLSSLELGDSALYFCASSVGPQGVVQETQYFGPGTRLLVL.